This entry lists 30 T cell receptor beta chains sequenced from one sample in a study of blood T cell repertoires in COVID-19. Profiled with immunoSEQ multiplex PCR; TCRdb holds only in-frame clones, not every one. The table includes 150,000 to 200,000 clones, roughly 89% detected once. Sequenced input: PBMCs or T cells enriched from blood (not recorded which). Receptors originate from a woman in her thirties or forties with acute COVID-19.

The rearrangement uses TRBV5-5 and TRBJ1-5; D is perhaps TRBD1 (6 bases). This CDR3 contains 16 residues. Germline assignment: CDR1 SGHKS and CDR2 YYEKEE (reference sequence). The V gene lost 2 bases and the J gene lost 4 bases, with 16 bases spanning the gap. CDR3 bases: TGTGCCAGCAGCTTTACTCCGGGACACCCAAATCAGCCCCAGCATTTT. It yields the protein CASSFTPGHPNQPQHF.

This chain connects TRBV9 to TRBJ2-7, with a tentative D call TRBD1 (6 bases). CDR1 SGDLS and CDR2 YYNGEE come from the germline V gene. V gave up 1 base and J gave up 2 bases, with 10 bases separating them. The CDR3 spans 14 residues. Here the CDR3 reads CASSVNTGTYEQYF. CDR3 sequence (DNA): TGTGCCAGCAGCGTAAATACAGGGACCTACGAGCAGTACTTC.

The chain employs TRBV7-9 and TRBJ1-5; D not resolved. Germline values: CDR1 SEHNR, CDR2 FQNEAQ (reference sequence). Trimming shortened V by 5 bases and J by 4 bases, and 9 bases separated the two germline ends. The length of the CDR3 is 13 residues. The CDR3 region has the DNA TGTGCCAGCAGCCCCGACGGGAATCAGCCCCAGCATTTT. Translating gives CASSPDGNQPQHF.

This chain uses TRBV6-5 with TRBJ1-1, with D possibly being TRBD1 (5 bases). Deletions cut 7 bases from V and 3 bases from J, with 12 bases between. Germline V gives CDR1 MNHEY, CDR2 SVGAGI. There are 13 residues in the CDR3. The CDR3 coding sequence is TGTGCCAGCAAGGGGCCGGGTTACACTGAAGCTTTCTTT. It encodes CASKGPGYTEAFF.

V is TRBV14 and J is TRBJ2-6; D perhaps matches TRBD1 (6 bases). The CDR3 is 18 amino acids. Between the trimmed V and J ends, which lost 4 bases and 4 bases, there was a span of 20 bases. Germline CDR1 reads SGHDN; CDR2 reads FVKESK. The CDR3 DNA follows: TGTGCCAGCAGCCGAGGGGGACACCTTGCTTTCGGGGCCAACGTCCTGACTTTC. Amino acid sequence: CASSRGGHLAFGANVLTF.

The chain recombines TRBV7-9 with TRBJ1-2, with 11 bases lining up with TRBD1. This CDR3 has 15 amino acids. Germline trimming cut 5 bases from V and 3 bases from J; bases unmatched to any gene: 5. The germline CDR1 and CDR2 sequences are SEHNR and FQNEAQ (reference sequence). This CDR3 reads CASSAPGQGDYGYTF. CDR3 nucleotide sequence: TGTGCCAGCAGCGCACCGGGACAGGGGGACTATGGCTACACCTTC.

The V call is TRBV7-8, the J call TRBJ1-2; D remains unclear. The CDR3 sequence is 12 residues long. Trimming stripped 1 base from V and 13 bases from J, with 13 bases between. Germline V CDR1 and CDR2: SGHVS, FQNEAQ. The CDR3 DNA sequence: TGTGCCAGCAGCTTAGAAGGACTTTTCAGCACCTTC. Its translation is CASSLEGLFSTF.

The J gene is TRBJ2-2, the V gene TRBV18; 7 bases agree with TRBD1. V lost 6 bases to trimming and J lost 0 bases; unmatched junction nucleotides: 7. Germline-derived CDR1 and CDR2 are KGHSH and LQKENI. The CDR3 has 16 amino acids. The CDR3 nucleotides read TGTGCCAGCTCCTTATCAGGGGGTTCGAACACCGGGGAGCTGTTTTTT. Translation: CASSLSGGSNTGELFF. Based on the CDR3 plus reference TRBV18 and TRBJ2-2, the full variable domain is NAGVMQNPRHLVRRRGQEARLRCSPMKGHSHVYWYRQLPEEGLKFMVYLQKENIIDESGMPKERFSAEFPKEGPSILRIQQVVRGDSAAYFCASSLSGGSNTGELFFGEGSRLTVL.

The CDR3 DNA is TGTGCCAGCAGTTTACTCACAGGCCCCCTGTTCCTGGAGCAGTACTTC. It specifies CASSLLTGPLFLEQYF. The chain carries TRBV28 and TRBJ2-7; D possibly corresponds to TRBD1 (5 bases). With 2 bases removed from V and 7 bases from J, the gap between germline ends came to 21 bases. Germline V gene sequence: CDR1 MDHEN, CDR2 SYDVKM. This CDR3 comprises 16 residues.

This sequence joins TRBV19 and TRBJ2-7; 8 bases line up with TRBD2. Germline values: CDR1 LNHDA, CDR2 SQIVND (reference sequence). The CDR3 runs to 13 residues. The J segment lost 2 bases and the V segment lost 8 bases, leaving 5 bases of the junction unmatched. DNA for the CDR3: TGTGCCAGTTCGGCGGGAGGTCCCTACGAGCAGTACTTC. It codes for CASSAGGPYEQYF.

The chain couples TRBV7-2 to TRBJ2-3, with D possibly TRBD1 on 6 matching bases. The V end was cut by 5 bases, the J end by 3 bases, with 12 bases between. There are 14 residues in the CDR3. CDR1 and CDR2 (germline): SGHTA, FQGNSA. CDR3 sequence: CASSVDSGTDTQYF. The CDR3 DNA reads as TGTGCCAGCAGCGTGGACAGTGGGACAGATACGCAGTATTTT.

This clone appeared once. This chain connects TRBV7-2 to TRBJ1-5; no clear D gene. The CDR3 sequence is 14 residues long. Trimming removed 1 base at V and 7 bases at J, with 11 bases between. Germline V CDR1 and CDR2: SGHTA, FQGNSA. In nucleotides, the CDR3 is TGTGCCAGCAGCTTAGGACGCGGGCAACAGCCCCAGCATTTT. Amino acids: CASSLGRGQQPQHF. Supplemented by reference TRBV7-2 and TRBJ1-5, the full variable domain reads GAGVSQSPSNKVTEKGKDVELRCDPISGHTALYWYRQSLGQGLEFLIYFQGNSAPDKSGLPSDRFSAERTGGSVSTLTIQRTQQEDSAVYLCASSLGRGQQPQHFGDGTRLSIL.

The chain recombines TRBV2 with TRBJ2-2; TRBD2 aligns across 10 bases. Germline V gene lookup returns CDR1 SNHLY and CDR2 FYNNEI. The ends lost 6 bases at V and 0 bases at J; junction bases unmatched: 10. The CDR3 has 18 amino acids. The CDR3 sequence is CASSAAGLAFANTGELFF. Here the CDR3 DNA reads TGTGCCAGCAGCGCCGCGGGACTAGCGTTCGCGAACACCGGGGAGCTGTTTTTT. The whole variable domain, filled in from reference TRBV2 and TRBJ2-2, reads EPEVTQTPSHQVTQMGQEVILRCVPISNHLYFYWYRQILGQKVEFLVSFYNNEISEKSEIFDDQFSVERPDGSNFTLKIRSTKLEDSAMYFCASSAAGLAFANTGELFFGEGSRLTVL.

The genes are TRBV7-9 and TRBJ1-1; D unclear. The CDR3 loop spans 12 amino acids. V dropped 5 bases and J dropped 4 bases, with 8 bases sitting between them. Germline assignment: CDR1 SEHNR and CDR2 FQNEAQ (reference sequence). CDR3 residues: CASSPRLTEAFF. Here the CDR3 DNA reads TGTGCCAGCAGCCCCAGACTCACTGAAGCTTTCTTT.

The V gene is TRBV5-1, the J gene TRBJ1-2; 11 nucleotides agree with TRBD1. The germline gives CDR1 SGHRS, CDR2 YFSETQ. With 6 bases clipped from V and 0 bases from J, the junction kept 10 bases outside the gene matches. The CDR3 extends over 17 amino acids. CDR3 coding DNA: TGCGCCAGCACGGCCCTAGGGACAGGGGGTTCTAACTATGGCTACACCTTC. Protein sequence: CASTALGTGGSNYGYTF.

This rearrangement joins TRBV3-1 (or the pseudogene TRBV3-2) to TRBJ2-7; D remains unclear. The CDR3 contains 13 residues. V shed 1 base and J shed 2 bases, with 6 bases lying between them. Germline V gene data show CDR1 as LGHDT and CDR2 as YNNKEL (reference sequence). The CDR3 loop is CASSQGTAYEQYF. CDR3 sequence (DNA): TGTGCCAGCAGCCAAGGAACAGCCTACGAGCAGTACTTC.

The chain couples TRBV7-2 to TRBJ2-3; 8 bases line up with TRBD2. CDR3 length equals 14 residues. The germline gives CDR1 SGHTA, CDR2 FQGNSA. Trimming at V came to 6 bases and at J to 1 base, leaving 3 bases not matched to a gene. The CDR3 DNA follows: TGTGCCAGCAGAGCGGGAGACGGCACAGATACGCAGTATTTT. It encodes CASRAGDGTDTQYF.

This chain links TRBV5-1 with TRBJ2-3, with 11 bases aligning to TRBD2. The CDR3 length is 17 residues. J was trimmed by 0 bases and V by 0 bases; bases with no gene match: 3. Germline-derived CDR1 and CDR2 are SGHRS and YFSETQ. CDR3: CASSLGLAGPSTDTQYF. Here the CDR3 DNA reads TGCGCCAGCAGCTTGGGACTAGCGGGGCCCAGCACAGATACGCAGTATTTT.

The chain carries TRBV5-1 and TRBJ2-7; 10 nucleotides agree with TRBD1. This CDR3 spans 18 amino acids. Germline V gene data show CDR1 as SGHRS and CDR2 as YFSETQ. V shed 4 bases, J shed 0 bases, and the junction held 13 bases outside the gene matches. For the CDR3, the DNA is TGCGCCAGCAGCCCTGTGGGGACAGGGGAAGGGAACTCCTACGAGCAGTACTTC. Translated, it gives CASSPVGTGEGNSYEQYF.

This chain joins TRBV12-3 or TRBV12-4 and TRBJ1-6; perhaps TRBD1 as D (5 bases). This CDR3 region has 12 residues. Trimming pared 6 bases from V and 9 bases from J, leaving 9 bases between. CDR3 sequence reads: CASSRTPSPLHF. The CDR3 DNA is TGTGCCAGCAGCCGGACACCTTCACCCCTCCACTTT.

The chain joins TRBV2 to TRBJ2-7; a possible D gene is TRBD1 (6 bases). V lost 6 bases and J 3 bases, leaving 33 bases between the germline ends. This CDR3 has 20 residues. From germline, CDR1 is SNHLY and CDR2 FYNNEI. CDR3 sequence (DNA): TGTGCCAGCAGGGACCCCTACAACAGGGACGTGCAGGGCCCCGACTACGAGCAGTACTTC. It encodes CASRDPYNRDVQGPDYEQYF.

Here the CDR3 DNA reads TGTGCCAGCAGCGTAGCGGGCGGGCTAGCGAGCCAAGAGACCCAGTACTTC. As protein: CASSVAGGLASQETQYF. J is TRBJ2-5 and V is TRBV9, with D possibly matching TRBD2 (6 bases). The germline V gene has CDR1 SGDLS and CDR2 YYNGEE. This CDR3 contains 17 residues. The ends were cut back, 0 bases at V and 1 base at J, with 16 bases in the middle. Combining the CDR3 with reference TRBV9 and TRBJ2-5 gives the whole variable domain DSGVTQTPKHLITATGQRVTLRCSPRSGDLSVYWYQQSLDQGLQFLIQYYNGEERAKGNILERFSAQQFPDLHSELNLSSLELGDSALYFCASSVAGGLASQETQYFGPGTRLLVL.

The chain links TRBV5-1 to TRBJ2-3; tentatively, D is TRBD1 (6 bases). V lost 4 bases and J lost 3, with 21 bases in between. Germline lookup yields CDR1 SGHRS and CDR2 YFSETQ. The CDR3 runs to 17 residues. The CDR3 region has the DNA TGCGCCAGCAGCCCTAAACCACAGGGAAGCGTGACAGATACGCAGTATTTT. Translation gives CASSPKPQGSVTDTQYF.

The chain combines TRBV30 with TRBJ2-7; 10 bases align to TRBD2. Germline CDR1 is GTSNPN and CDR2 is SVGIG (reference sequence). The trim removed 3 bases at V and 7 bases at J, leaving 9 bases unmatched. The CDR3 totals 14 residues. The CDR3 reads CAWRIAGGSGEQYF. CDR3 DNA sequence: TGTGCCTGGAGAATAGCGGGGGGCTCGGGGGAGCAGTACTTC.

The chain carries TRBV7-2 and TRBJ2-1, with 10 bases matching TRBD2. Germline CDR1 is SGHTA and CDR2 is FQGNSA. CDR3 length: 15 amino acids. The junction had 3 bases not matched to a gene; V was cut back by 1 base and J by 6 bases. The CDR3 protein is CASSLDGLAVNEQFF. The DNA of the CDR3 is TGTGCCAGCAGCTTAGACGGACTAGCGGTCAATGAGCAGTTCTTC.

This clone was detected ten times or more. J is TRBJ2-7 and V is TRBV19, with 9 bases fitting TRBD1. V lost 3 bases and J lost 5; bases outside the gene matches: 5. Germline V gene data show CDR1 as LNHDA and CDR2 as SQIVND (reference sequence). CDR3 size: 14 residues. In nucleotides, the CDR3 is TGTGCCAGTAGTATCCTGGACAGGGGAAACGAGCAGTACTTC. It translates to CASSILDRGNEQYF.

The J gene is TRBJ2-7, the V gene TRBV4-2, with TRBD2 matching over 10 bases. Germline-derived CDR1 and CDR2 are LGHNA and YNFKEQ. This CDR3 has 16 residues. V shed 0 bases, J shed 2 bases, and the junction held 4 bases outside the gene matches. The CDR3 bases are TGTGCCAGCAGCCAAGAAGCGGGAGGGCTCACCTACGAGCAGTACTTC. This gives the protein CASSQEAGGLTYEQYF.

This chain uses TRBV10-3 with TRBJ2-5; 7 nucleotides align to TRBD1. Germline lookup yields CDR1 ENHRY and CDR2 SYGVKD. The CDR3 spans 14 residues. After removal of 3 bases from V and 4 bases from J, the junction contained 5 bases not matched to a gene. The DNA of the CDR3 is TGTGCCATCAGTGACTTGGACAGGCGAGAGACCCAGTACTTC. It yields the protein CAISDLDRRETQYF.

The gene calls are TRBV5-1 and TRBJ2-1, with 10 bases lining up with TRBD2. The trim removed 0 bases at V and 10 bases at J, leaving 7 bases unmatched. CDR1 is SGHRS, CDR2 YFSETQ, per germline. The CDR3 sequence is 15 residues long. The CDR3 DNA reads TGCGCCAGCAGCTTGGAGGCTAGCGGGAGTGGGGAGCAGTTCTTC. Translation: CASSLEASGSGEQFF.

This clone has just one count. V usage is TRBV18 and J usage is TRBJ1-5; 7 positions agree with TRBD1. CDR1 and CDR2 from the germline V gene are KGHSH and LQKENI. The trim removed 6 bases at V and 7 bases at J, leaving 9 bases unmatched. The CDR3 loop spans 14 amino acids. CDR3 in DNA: TGTGCCAGCTCCGGGACAGCTGGTAGCCAGCCCCAGCATTTT. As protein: CASSGTAGSQPQHF. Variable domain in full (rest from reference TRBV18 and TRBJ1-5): NAGVMQNPRHLVRRRGQEARLRCSPMKGHSHVYWYRQLPEEGLKFMVYLQKENIIDESGMPKERFSAEFPKEGPSILRIQQVVRGDSAAYFCASSGTAGSQPQHFGDGTRLSIL.